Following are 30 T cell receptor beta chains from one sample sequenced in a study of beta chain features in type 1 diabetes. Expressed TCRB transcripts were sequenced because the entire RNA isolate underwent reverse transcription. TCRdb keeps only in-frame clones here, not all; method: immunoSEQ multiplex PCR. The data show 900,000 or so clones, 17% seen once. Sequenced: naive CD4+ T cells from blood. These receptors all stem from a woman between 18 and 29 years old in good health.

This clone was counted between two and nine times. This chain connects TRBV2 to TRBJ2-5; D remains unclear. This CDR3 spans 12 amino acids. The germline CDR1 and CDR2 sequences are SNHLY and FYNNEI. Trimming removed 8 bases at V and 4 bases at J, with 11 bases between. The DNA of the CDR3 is TGTGCCAGCGGATCAAGTGGAGAGACCCAGTACTTC. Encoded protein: CASGSSGETQYF.

CDR3 in amino acids: CASSQDWLQQRTEAFF. The DNA of the CDR3 is TGTGCCAGCAGCCAAGATTGGCTTCAACAGAGGACTGAAGCTTTCTTT. The rearrangement uses TRBV4-2 and TRBJ1-1; unclear D gene. The germline gives CDR1 LGHNA, CDR2 YNFKEQ. This CDR3 is built from 16 residues. Trimming shortened V by 0 bases and J by 5 bases, and 16 bases separated the two germline ends.

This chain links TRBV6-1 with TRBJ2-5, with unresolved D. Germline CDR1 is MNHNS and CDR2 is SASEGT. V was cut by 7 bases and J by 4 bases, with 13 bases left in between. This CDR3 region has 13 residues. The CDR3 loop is CASNPGWGETQYF. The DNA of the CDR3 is TGTGCCAGCAACCCAGGCTGGGGAGAGACCCAGTACTTC.

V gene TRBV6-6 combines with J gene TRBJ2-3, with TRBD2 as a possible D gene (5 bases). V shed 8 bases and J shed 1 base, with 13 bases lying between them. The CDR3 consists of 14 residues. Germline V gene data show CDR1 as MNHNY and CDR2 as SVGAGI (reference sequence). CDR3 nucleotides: TGTGCCAGCGGAATAGGAGGACGCACAGATACGCAGTATTTT. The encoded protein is CASGIGGRTDTQYF.

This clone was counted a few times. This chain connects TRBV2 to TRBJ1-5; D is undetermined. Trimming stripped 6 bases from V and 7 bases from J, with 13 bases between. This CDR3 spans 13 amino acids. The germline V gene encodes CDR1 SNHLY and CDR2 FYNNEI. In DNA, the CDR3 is TGTGCCAGCAGATGGGAAGTGCAACAGCCCCAGCATTTT. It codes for CASRWEVQQPQHF.

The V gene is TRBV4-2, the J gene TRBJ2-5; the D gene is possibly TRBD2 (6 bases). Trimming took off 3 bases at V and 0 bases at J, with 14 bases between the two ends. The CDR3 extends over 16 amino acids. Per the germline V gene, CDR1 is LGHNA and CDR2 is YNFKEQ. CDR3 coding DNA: TGTGCCAGCAGCCAGTACACCGGGGGATACCAAGAGACCCAGTACTTC. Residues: CASSQYTGGYQETQYF.

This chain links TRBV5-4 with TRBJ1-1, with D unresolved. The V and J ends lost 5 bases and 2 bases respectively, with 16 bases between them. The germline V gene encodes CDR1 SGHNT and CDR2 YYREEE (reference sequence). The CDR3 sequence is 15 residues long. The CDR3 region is CASRPDLTTNTEAFF. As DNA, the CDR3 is TGTGCCAGCAGACCGGACTTAACTACAAACACTGAAGCTTTCTTT.

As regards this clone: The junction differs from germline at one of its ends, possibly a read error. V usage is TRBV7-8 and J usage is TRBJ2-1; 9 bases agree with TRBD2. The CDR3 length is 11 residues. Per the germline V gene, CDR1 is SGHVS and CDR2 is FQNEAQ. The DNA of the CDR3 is TGTGCCAGCAGCCTAGCGGGAGAGCAGTTCTTC. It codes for CASSLAGEQFF.

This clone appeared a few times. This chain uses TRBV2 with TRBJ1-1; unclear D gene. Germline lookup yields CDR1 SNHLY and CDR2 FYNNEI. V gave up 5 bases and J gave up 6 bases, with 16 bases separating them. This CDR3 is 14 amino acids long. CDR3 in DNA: TGTGCCAGCAGTCAGACCAATCCTGGCGCTGAAGCTTTCTTT. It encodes CASSQTNPGAEAFF. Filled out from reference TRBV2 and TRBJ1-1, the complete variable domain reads EPEVTQTPSHQVTQMGQEVILRCVPISNHLYFYWYRQILGQKVEFLVSFYNNEISEKSEIFDDQFSVERPDGSNFTLKIRSTKLEDSAMYFCASSQTNPGAEAFFGQGTRLTVV.

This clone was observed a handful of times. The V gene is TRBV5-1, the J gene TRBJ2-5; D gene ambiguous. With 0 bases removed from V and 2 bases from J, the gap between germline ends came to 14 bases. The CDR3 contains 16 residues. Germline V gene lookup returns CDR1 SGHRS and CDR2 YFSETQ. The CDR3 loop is CASSLVVRQTQETQYF. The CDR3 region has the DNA TGCGCCAGCAGCTTGGTGGTCCGGCAGACACAAGAGACCCAGTACTTC.

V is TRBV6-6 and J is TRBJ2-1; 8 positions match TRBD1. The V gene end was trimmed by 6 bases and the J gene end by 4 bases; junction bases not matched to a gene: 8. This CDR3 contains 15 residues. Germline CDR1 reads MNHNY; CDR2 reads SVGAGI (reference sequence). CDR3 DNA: TGTGCCAGCAGAGAGACAGGGGCCAAATACAATGAGCAGTTCTTC. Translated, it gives CASRETGAKYNEQFF.

The CDR3: CASGQLGGSETQYF. Here the CDR3 DNA reads TGTGCCAGCGGTCAATTGGGGGGCTCAGAGACCCAGTACTTC. The chain joins TRBV2 to TRBJ2-5, with D tentatively TRBD1 or TRBD2 (6 bases each). CDR3 length: 14 residues. CDR1 SNHLY and CDR2 FYNNEI come from the germline V gene. Trimming took 8 bases from V and 4 from J, leaving 17 bases between them.

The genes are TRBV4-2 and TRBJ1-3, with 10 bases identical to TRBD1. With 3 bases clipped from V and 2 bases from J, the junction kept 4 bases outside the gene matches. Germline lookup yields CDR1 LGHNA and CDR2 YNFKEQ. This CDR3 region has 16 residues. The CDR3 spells CASSQVDRGAGNTIYF. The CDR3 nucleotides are TGTGCCAGCAGCCAGGTGGACAGGGGGGCTGGAAACACCATATATTTT.

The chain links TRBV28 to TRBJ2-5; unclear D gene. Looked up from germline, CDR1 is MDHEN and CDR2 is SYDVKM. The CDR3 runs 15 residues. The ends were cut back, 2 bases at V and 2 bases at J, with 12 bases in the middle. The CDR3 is CASSLLSRLQETQYF. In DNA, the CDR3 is TGTGCCAGCAGTTTACTGTCTCGACTTCAAGAGACCCAGTACTTC.

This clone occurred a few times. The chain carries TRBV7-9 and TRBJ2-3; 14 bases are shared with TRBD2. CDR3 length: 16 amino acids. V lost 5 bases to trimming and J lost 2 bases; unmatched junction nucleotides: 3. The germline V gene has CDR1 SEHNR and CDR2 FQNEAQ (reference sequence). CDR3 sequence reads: CASSRTSGRFTDTQYF. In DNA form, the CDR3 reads TGTGCCAGCAGCCGGACTAGCGGGAGGTTCACAGATACGCAGTATTTT.

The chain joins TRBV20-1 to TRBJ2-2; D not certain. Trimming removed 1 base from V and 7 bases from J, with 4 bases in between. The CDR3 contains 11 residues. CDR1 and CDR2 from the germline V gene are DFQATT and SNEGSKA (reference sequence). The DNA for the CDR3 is TGCAGTGCTAGAGGACGCGGGGAGCTGTTTTTT. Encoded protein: CSARGRGELFF.

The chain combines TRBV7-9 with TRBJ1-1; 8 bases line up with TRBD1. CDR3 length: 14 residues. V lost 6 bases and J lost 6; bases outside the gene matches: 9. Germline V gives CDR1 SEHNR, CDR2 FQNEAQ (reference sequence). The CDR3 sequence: CASSYVRGLAEAFF. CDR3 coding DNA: TGTGCCAGCAGTTACGTCAGGGGGCTAGCTGAAGCTTTCTTT.

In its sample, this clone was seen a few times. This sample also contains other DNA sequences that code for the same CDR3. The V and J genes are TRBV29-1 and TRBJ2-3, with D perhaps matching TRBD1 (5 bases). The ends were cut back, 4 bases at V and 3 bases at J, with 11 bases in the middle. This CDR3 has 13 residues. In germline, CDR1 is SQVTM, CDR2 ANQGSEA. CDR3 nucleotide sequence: TGCAGCGTTGGGGGCAGAGTAACAGATACGCAGTATTTT. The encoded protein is CSVGGRVTDTQYF.

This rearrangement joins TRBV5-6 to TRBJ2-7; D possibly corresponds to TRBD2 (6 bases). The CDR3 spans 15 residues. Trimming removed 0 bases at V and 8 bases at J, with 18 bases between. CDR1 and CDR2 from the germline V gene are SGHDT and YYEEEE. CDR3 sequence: CASSLGQGGPSKQYF. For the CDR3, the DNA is TGTGCCAGCAGCTTGGGGCAGGGAGGTCCCTCCAAGCAGTACTTC.

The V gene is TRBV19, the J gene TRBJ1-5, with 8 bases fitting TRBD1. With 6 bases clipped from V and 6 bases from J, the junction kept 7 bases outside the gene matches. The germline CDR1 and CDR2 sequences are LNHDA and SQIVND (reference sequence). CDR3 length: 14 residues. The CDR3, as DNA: TGTGCCAGTAGGCTCGGACAGGGAGGTCAGCCCCAGCATTTT. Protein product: CASRLGQGGQPQHF.

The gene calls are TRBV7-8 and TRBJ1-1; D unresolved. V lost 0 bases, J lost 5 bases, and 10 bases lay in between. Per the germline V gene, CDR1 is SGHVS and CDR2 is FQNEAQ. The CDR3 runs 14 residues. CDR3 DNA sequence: TGTGCCAGCAGCTTAGCTGACGCCCCTACTGAAGCTTTCTTT. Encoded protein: CASSLADAPTEAFF. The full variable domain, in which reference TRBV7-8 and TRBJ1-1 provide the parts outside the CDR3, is GAGVSQSPRYKVAKRGQDVALRCDPISGHVSLFWYQQALGQGPEFLTYFQNEAQLDKSGLPSDRFFAERPEGSVSTLKIQRTQQEDSAVYLCASSLADAPTEAFFGQGTRLTVV.

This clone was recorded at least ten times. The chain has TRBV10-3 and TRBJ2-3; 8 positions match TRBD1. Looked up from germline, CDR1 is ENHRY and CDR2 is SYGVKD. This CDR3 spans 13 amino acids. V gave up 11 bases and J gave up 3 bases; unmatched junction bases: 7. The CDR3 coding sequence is TGTGCCGGAAGAGGACAGGGAACAGATACGCAGTATTTT. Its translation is CAGRGQGTDTQYF.

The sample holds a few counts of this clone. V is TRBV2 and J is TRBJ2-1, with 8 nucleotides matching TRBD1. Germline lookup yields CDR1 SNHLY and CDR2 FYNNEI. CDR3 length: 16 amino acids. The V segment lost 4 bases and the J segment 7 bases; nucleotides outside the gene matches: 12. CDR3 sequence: CASSVRQGRSGNEQFF. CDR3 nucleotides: TGTGCCAGCAGTGTGAGACAGGGGCGGTCGGGGAATGAGCAGTTCTTC.

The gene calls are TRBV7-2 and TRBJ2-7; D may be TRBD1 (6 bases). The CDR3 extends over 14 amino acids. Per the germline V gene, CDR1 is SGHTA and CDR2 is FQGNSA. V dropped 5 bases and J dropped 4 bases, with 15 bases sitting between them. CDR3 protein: CASSPTQGRYEQYF. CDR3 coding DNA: TGTGCCAGCAGCCCAACCCAGGGGAGATACGAGCAGTACTTC.

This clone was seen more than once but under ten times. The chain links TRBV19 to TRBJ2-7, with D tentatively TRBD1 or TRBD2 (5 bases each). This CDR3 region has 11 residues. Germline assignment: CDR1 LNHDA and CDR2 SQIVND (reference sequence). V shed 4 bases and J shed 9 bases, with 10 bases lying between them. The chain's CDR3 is CASSTPGPQYF. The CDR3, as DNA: TGTGCCAGTAGTACCCCGGGACCGCAGTACTTC.

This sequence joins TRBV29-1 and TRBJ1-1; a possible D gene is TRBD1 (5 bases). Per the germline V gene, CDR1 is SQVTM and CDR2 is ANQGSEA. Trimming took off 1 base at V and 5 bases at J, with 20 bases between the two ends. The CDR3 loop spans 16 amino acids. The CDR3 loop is CSVEGFIRSGRTEAFF. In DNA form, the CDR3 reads TGCAGCGTTGAAGGGTTCATACGATCAGGGAGGACTGAAGCTTTCTTT.

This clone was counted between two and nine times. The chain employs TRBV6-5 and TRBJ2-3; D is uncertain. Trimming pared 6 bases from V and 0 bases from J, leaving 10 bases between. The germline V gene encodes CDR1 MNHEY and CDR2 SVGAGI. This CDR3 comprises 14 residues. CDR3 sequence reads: CASSPTRSTDTQYF. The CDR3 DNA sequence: TGTGCCAGCAGCCCGACAAGGAGCACAGATACGCAGTATTTT.

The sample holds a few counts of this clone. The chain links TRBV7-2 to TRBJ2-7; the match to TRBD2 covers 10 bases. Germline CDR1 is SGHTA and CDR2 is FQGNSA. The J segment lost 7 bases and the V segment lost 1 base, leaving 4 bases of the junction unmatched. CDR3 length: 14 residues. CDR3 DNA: TGTGCCAGCAGCTTAGTAAGCGGGAGGGTTGAGCAGTACTTC. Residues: CASSLVSGRVEQYF.

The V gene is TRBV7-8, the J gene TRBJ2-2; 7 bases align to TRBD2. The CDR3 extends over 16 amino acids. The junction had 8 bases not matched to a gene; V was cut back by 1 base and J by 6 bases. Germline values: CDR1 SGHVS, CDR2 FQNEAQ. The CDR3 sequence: CASSLGAAGESGELFF. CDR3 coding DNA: TGTGCCAGCAGCTTAGGGGCTGCGGGGGAATCCGGGGAGCTGTTTTTT.

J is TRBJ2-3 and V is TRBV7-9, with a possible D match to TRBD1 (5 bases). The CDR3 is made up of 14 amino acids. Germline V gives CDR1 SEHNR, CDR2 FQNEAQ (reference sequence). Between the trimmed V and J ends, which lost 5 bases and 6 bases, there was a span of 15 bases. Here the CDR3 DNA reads TGTGCCAGCAGCCACAGGTCGCTTTCTGATACGCAGTATTTT. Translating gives CASSHRSLSDTQYF.